One and the same sample provided the 20 T cell receptor beta chains below, sequenced in a study of T cell changes during pregnancy in multiple sclerosis. Assay: immunoSEQ multiplex PCR; the TCRdb copy retains only in-frame clones and omits some. The data contain about 40,000 clones, 80% to 90% of them seen just once; the ten biggest clones take up 0.45% to 0.65%. The sequenced sample was CD4+ T cells from peripheral blood mononuclear cells, obtained in the first trimester of pregnancy. The receptors derive from a female donor with multiple sclerosis, enrolled in a pregnancy study.

This chain connects TRBV2 to TRBJ1-2; TRBD1 matches 7 bases. Trimming removed 6 bases from V and 6 bases from J; junction bases left unmatched: 7. The CDR3 consists of 13 residues. Germline V lookup: CDR1 SNHLY, CDR2 FYNNEI. CDR3 nucleotides: TGTGCCAGCAGGAGACAGGGTAGGAATGGCTACACCTTC. This translates into CASRRQGRNGYTF.

CDR3 bases: TGTGCCAGCAGCACTAGGGGGCGACGCACAGATACGCAGTATTTT. It is translated as CASSTRGRRTDTQYF. The chain joins TRBV9 to TRBJ2-3; TRBD1 matches at 7 bases. J was trimmed by 1 base and V by 4 bases; bases with no gene match: 6. This CDR3 region has 15 residues. Germline V lookup: CDR1 SGDLS, CDR2 YYNGEE.

This chain connects TRBV2 to TRBJ2-7; possible D gene TRBD1, 6 bases. The CDR3 has 12 residues. V was shortened by 8 bases and J by 5 bases, with 13 bases between the two germline ends. Germline values: CDR1 SNHLY, CDR2 FYNNEI. The DNA for the CDR3 is TGTGCCAGCGTTGCCAGGGGAGACGAGCAGTACTTC. This sequence encodes CASVARGDEQYF.

The chain joins TRBV30 to TRBJ1-2, with 8 bases matching TRBD1. The CDR3 totals 14 residues. V shed 3 bases, J shed 7 bases, and the junction held 10 bases outside the gene matches. The germline gives CDR1 GTSNPN, CDR2 SVGIG (reference sequence). In nucleotides, the CDR3 is TGTGCCTGGAGGTTGCAGGGGGCCGTTCTTGGCTACACCTTC. Protein product: CAWRLQGAVLGYTF.

V is TRBV30 and J is TRBJ1-3, with D possibly matching TRBD1 (5 bases). CDR1 and CDR2 from the germline V gene are GTSNPN and SVGIG (reference sequence). The CDR3 consists of 14 residues. The V and J ends lost 5 bases and 1 base respectively, with 12 bases between them. CDR3 in DNA: TGTGCCTGGGACTTGACAGTATCTGGAAACACCATATATTTT. This gives the protein CAWDLTVSGNTIYF. The full variable domain, its missing parts supplied by reference TRBV30 and TRBJ1-3, is SQTIHQWPATLVQPVGSPLSLECTVEGTSNPNLYWYRQAAGRGLQLLFYSVGIGQISSEVPQNLSASRPQDRQFILSSKKLLLSDSGFYLCAWDLTVSGNTIYFGEGSWLTVV.

V usage is TRBV27 and J usage is TRBJ2-5, with D possibly TRBD2 on 5 matching bases. The germline CDR1 and CDR2 sequences are MNHEY and SMNVEV (reference sequence). The CDR3 has 13 residues. Trimming cost V 1 base and J 5 bases, with 8 bases left between them. The CDR3 is CASSLWPGETQYF. CDR3 nucleotides: TGTGCCAGCAGTTTATGGCCGGGGGAGACCCAGTACTTC.

V gene TRBV6-5 combines with J gene TRBJ2-3; 7 nucleotides agree with TRBD1. CDR1 is MNHEY and CDR2 is SVGAGI in the germline V gene. With 7 bases clipped from V and 3 bases from J, the junction kept 10 bases outside the gene matches. The CDR3 has 15 residues. CDR3 coding DNA: TGTGCCAGCACAACGGGACAGCGAGGGACAGATACGCAGTATTTT. It yields the protein CASTTGQRGTDTQYF.

The chain couples TRBV18 to TRBJ1-6; TRBD1 aligns across 9 bases. The CDR3 length is 16 residues. Losses at the gene ends were 0 bases for V and 10 bases for J; bases not matched to a gene: 7. Germline V CDR1 and CDR2: KGHSH, LQKENI. CDR3 amino acids: CASSPPRDRATSPLHF. The CDR3 DNA is TGTGCCAGCTCACCACCCCGGGACAGGGCGACGTCACCCCTCCACTTT.

This chain links TRBV6-5 with TRBJ1-2; D might be TRBD1 (5 bases). Trimming left V 2 bases short and J 4 bases short, with 8 bases between. Germline V gene data show CDR1 as MNHEY and CDR2 as SVGAGI. The CDR3 runs 13 residues. CDR3 bases: TGTGCCAGCAGTTACGTGGGGCTCTATGGCTACACCTTC. Translating gives CASSYVGLYGYTF.

The chain employs TRBV27 and TRBJ2-2; D may be TRBD1 (6 bases). Germline-derived CDR1 and CDR2 are MNHEY and SMNVEV (reference sequence). V lost 5 bases to trimming and J lost 4 bases, with 11 bases between them. The CDR3 has 14 residues. The CDR3 region is CASSPWDTTGELFF. The CDR3, as DNA: TGTGCCAGCAGTCCCTGGGACACCACCGGGGAGCTGTTTTTT.

V is TRBV7-9 and J is TRBJ2-7; no reliable D call. Germline values: CDR1 SEHNR, CDR2 FQNEAQ (reference sequence). The CDR3 runs 12 residues. Deletions cut 1 base from V and 6 bases from J, with 7 bases between. CDR3 bases: TGTGCCAGCAGCTTAGAAGTCGGCGAGCAGTACTTC. It codes for CASSLEVGEQYF.

The chain employs TRBV30 and TRBJ1-4; 7 nucleotides align to TRBD1. Trimming at V came to 7 bases and at J to 4 bases, leaving 3 bases not matched to a gene. Germline loops: CDR1 GTSNPN, CDR2 SVGIG (reference sequence). This CDR3 is built from 12 residues. CDR3 region: CASGQNNEKLFF. CDR3 nucleotide sequence: TGTGCCTCGGGACAGAATAATGAAAAACTGTTTTTT.

In its sample, this clone was seen once. The rearrangement uses TRBV29-1 and TRBJ1-1; a weak D match, TRBD1 (5 bases). The CDR3 covers 14 residues. The germline V gene encodes CDR1 SQVTM and CDR2 ANQGSEA. V was clipped by 5 bases and J by 0 bases, with 13 bases between them. CDR3 sequence: CSVKKQDMNTEAFF. The CDR3 DNA follows: TGCAGCGTTAAAAAACAGGACATGAACACTGAAGCTTTCTTT.

The V gene is TRBV14, the J gene TRBJ2-3, with 9 bases aligning to TRBD2. V shed 1 base and J 2 bases; nucleotides not matched to a gene: 4. This CDR3 region has 16 residues. The germline V gene has CDR1 SGHDN and CDR2 FVKESK. Written as DNA, the CDR3 is TGTGCCAGCAGCCAAGTTCGACTAGCGGCCACAGATACGCAGTATTTT. Residues: CASSQVRLAATDTQYF. The full variable domain, in which reference TRBV14 and TRBJ2-3 provide the parts outside the CDR3, is EAGVTQFPSHSVIEKGQTVTLRCDPISGHDNLYWYRRVMGKEIKFLLHFVKESKQDESGMPNNRFLAERTGGTYSTLKVQPAELEDSGVYFCASSQVRLAATDTQYFGPGTRLTVL.

The rearrangement uses TRBV5-1 and TRBJ1-6; D unresolved. This CDR3 has 14 amino acids. Germline V CDR1 and CDR2: SGHRS, YFSETQ. V was pared by 4 bases and J by 7 bases, with 12 bases between. CDR3 coding DNA: TGCGCCAGCAGCCCCGGACGGGAAAATTCACCCCTCCACTTT. Translating gives CASSPGRENSPLHF.

For this clone: A much bigger clone sits one base away, suggesting this may be a read error. This sample includes further DNA sequences coding for the same CDR3. V is TRBV18 and J is TRBJ1-4; TRBD1 matches 7 bases. This CDR3 has 14 residues. Per germline, CDR1 KGHSH and CDR2 LQKENI. The junction had 3 bases not matched to a gene; V was cut back by 3 bases and J by 5 bases. CDR3 amino acids: CASSPDRLNEKLFF. The CDR3 DNA reads as TGTGCCAGCTCACCGGACAGGCTCAATGAAAAACTGTTTTTT.

The chain has TRBV11-2 and TRBJ1-3; TRBD1 is a possible D gene (6 bases). Germline assignment: CDR1 SGHAT and CDR2 FQNNGV. This CDR3 is built from 14 residues. V was clipped by 5 bases and J by 3 bases, with 11 bases between them. This chain's CDR3 is CASSDTGLGNTIYF. CDR3 sequence (DNA): TGTGCCAGCAGCGATACAGGGCTTGGAAACACCATATATTTT.

The J gene is TRBJ1-4, the V gene TRBV30; tentative D call: TRBD1 (5 bases). The germline V gene has CDR1 GTSNPN and CDR2 SVGIG (reference sequence). CDR3 length: 13 residues. The V end was cut by 0 bases, the J end by 5 bases, with 7 bases between. CDR3 nucleotide sequence: TGTGCCTGGAGTGTAGACAGAAATGAAAAACTGTTTTTT. It yields the protein CAWSVDRNEKLFF.

The gene calls are TRBV19 and TRBJ2-1; TRBD2 aligns across 7 bases. The CDR3 consists of 16 residues. From germline, CDR1 is LNHDA and CDR2 SQIVND (reference sequence). V shed 10 bases, J shed 4 bases, and the junction held 16 bases outside the gene matches. The CDR3, as DNA: TGTGCCACTACCCTTCGGGGGGACTGGGTTTACAATGAGCAGTTCTTC. This codes for CATTLRGDWVYNEQFF.

The chain couples TRBV30 to TRBJ1-2; D is perhaps TRBD1 (6 bases). The CDR3 spans 13 residues. Trimming removed 0 bases at V and 8 bases at J, with 13 bases between. CDR1 GTSNPN and CDR2 SVGIG come from the germline V gene (reference sequence). In DNA, the CDR3 is TGTGCCTGGAGTGTGGACAGCCTTCGGGGCTACACCTTC. Translated, it gives CAWSVDSLRGYTF.